Sequencing of this TCR beta chain was carried out in a study of blood T cell repertoires in COVID-19. Only in-frame clones appear in the TCRdb table, and some are missing; sequencing was by immunoSEQ multiplex PCR. Of fewer than 400,000 clones listed, over 75% are singletons. Trimming removed 1 base at V and 8 bases at J, with 8 bases between. This CDR3 contains 13 residues. Per the germline V gene, CDR1 is SGHAT and CDR2 is FQNNGV. V and J are TRBV11-2 and TRBJ1-4; D not certain. The material sequenced was PBMCs or T cells enriched from blood (not recorded which). The source of this sequence is a man under 40 who had recovered from COVID-19. The CDR3: CASSLGAGEKLFF. In nucleotides, the CDR3 is TGTGCCAGCAGCTTAGGAGCGGGGGAAAAACTGTTTTTT.